These 27 T cell receptor beta chains originate from one sample sequenced in a study of T cells in Graves' hyperthyroidism and ophthalmopathy. Amplified TCR beta CDR3 regions derived from RNA transcripts. HTBI primers were employed in a first-round RT-PCR of the TCR CDR3. TCRdb processed the multiplex PCR reads anew with MiXCR; each CDR3 protein has one entry. The sample yields tens of thousands of distinct CDR3 sequences, about half seen once. Sequencing was performed on blood. These receptors all stem from a woman aged 50 to 60 with Graves' ophthalmopathy.

Note on this clonotype: Mismatch with germline at one junction end may stem from a read error. V is TRBV11-3 and J is TRBJ1-5; D call uncertain. Germline V CDR1 and CDR2: SGHNT, YENEEA. The CDR3 runs 17 residues. The CDR3 region is CASSALIRRYSSQPQHF. For the CDR3, the DNA is TGTGCCAGCAGCGCATTGATCCGGCGGTATAGCAGTCAGCCCCAGCATTTT.

This rearrangement joins TRBV19 to TRBJ2-7, with TRBD1 identical over 8 bases. The CDR3 sequence is 15 residues long. The junction had 2 bases not matched to a gene; V was cut back by 1 base and J by 0 bases. Germline lookup yields CDR1 LNHDA and CDR2 SQIVND (reference sequence). The CDR3 DNA sequence: TGTGCCAGTAGTATAGGGCAGGGGGCCTCCTACGAGCAGTACTTC. This encodes CASSIGQGASYEQYF.

The sample holds a few counts of this clonotype. A clone one base away is much larger, so this may be a read error. The chain links TRBV12-3 or TRBV12-4 to TRBJ2-1, with D perhaps given as TRBD1 or TRBD2 (6 bases each). CDR3 length: 13 residues. The CDR3 sequence is CASSLAGGDEQLF. The CDR3 nucleotides are TGTGCCAGCAGTTTAGCCGGGGGCGATGAGCAGCTCTTC.

A remark on this clonotype: The CDR3 does not end in the conserved phenylalanine or tryptophan, so this is likely a read error. The V and J genes are TRBV7-2 and TRBJ2-1; D is unresolved. The V end was cut by 5 bases, the J end by 0 bases, with 11 bases between. Germline loops: CDR1 SGHTA, CDR2 FQGNSA. This CDR3 region has 15 residues. This CDR3 reads CASSLSTVSYNEQFY. The CDR3 DNA follows: TGTGCCAGCAGCCTCTCTACGGTCTCCTACAATGAGCAGTTCTAC.

This chain connects TRBV9 to TRBJ1-2; D call uncertain. Germline V CDR1 and CDR2: SGDLS, YYNGEE. There are 15 residues in the CDR3. Trimming left V 4 bases short and J 3 bases short, with 16 bases between. The chain's CDR3 is CASSPPLGRYYGYTF. The CDR3 DNA follows: TGTGCCAGCAGCCCCCCCTTGGGCAGGTACTATGGCTACACCTTC.

The sample holds many counts of this clonotype. A much bigger clone sits one base away, suggesting this may be a read error. The V gene is TRBV24-1, the J gene TRBJ2-1, with TRBD1 matching 7 bases. Germline CDR1 reads KGHDR; CDR2 reads SFDVKD. The CDR3 has 16 residues. The CDR3 bases are TGTGCCACCAGTGATCAGGACAGGAGCTCCTACAATGGGCAGTTCTTC. It specifies CATSDQDRSSYNGQFF.

This clonotype is medium-sized by share. The rearrangement links TRBV7-2 to TRBJ1-6, with 9 positions matching TRBD1. V trimming: 1 base; J trimming: 6 bases; junction bases outside the gene matches: 4. The V gene's germline CDR1 is SGHTA and CDR2 FQGNSA. This CDR3 has 16 residues. CDR3 region: CASSLGGTGTNSPLHF. CDR3 bases: TGTGCCAGCAGCTTAGGGGGGACAGGGACTAATTCACCCCTCCACTTT.

A word on this clonotype: A much larger clone is a single base away; this may be a read error. The chain joins TRBV6-2 or TRBV6-3 to TRBJ1-1; 9 bases agree with TRBD1. Germline V CDR1 and CDR2: MNHEY, SVGEGT. The trim removed 5 bases at V and 0 bases at J, leaving 4 bases unmatched. CDR3 length: 15 amino acids. CDR3: CASSIRTGVNTEAFF. The CDR3 coding sequence is TGTGCCAGCAGTATTCGGACAGGGGTGAACACTGAAGCTTTCTTT.

The sample holds a few counts of this clonotype. The chain uses TRBV28 and TRBJ1-2; perhaps TRBD1 as D (6 bases). Deletions cut 5 bases from V and 7 bases from J, with 17 bases between. This CDR3 is 14 amino acids long. CDR1 and CDR2 (germline): MDHEN, SYDVKM. The CDR3 here is CASSPLGGDIGYTF. DNA of the CDR3: TGTGCCAGCAGTCCCCTGGGGGGGGACATTGGCTACACCTTC.

As for this clonotype: A read error may produce the germline difference seen at one junction end. The rearrangement links TRBV12-3 or TRBV12-4 to TRBJ2-3; no definite D call. The CDR3 has 13 amino acids. The CDR3 DNA follows: TGTGCCAGCAGTAAAACAGATACAGACACGCAGTATTTT. Amino acids: CASSKTDTDTQYF.

As regards this clonotype: A much larger clone differs by one base, so this may be a read error. The chain combines TRBV28 with TRBJ2-7; 7 bases fit TRBD2. This CDR3 has 12 amino acids. The junction had 6 bases not matched to a gene; V was cut back by 7 bases and J by 6 bases. Germline-derived CDR1 and CDR2 are MDHEN and SYDVKM. The CDR3 region has the DNA TGTGCCAGCACCGCGGGAGTTATCGAGCAGTACTTC. Translating it yields CASTAGVIEQYF.

This clonotype was recorded many times. CDR3 region: CASSSRSGRTLAQYF. In DNA, the CDR3 is TGTGCCAGCAGCTCTAGATCTGGGAGAACTTTGGCCCAGTACTTC. The chain has TRBV7-2 and TRBJ2-5, with a tentative D call TRBD2 (5 bases). The CDR3 length is 15 residues. Germline V CDR1 and CDR2: SGHTA, FQGNSA. V was pared by 4 bases and J by 9 bases, with 21 bases between.

This clonotype came up a few times. V gene TRBV27 combines with J gene TRBJ2-7; 7 positions agree with TRBD1. Per the germline V gene, CDR1 is MNHEY and CDR2 is SMNVEV (reference sequence). The junction had 9 bases not matched to a gene; V was cut back by 4 bases and J by 0 bases. The CDR3 spans 16 residues. The CDR3 spells CASSSRRTGTSYEQYF. The CDR3, as DNA: TGTGCCAGCAGTTCCCGACGGACAGGTACCTCCTACGAGCAGTACTTC.

On this clonotype: A much larger clone lies one base from this, so it may be a read error. The rearrangement uses TRBV6-2 or TRBV6-3 and TRBJ2-1; 11 bases agree with TRBD1. The CDR3 has 16 amino acids. The germline V gene has CDR1 MNHEY and CDR2 SVGEGT. V lost 8 bases to trimming and J lost 5 bases; unmatched junction nucleotides: 11. The CDR3 loop is CASCERTGGADNEQFF. The CDR3 DNA reads TGTGCCAGCTGCGAAAGGACAGGGGGCGCAGACAATGAGCAGTTCTTC.

Ten or more counts support this clonotype. The rearrangement uses TRBV2 and TRBJ2-5; possibly TRBD1 or TRBD2 for D (6 bases each). The CDR3 has 15 amino acids. V was pared by 2 bases and J by 2 bases, with 12 bases between. CDR1 and CDR2 (germline): SNHLY, FYNNEI. CDR3 sequence (DNA): TGTGCCAGCAGTGAATCGTGGGGGGCTCAAGAGACCCAGTACTTC. Encoded protein: CASSESWGAQETQYF.

V gene TRBV29-1 combines with J gene TRBJ1-1; the D gene is possibly TRBD1 (6 bases). The CDR3 loop spans 13 amino acids. Trimming shortened V by 7 bases and J by 6 bases, and 18 bases separated the two germline ends. Germline assignment: CDR1 SQVTM and CDR2 ANQGSEA. The CDR3 bases are TGCAGCGCAGATCGAAAGGACAGATCTGAAGCTTTCTTT. This codes for CSADRKDRSEAFF.

V usage is TRBV2 and J usage is TRBJ1-4; maybe TRBD1 (5 bases). Germline V gene sequence: CDR1 SNHLY, CDR2 FYNNEI. CDR3 length: 15 amino acids. Trimming removed 1 base from V and 5 bases from J, with 11 bases in between. CDR3 DNA sequence: TGTGCCAGCAGTGAAGGAGACAGCCCGAATGAAAAACTGTTTTTT. Translating gives CASSEGDSPNEKLFF. Full variable domain (missing parts from reference TRBV2 and TRBJ1-4): EPEVTQTPSHQVTQMGQEVILRCVPISNHLYFYWYRQILGQKVEFLVSFYNNEISEKSEIFDDQFSVERPDGSNFTLKIRSTKLEDSAMYFCASSEGDSPNEKLFFGSGTQLSVL.

The genes are TRBV20-1 and TRBJ2-2; the match to TRBD2 covers 9 bases. CDR3 length: 17 amino acids. V dropped 1 base and J dropped 2; count of bases not matched to a gene: 8. Germline CDR1 is DFQATT and CDR2 is SNEGSKA (reference sequence). The CDR3 DNA sequence: TGCAGTGCTAGAGGTGGGACCGGGACTAGCAACACCGGGGAGCTGTTTTTT. Protein: CSARGGTGTSNTGELFF.

This clonotype was counted at least ten times. The chain links TRBV9 to TRBJ2-5, with D unclear. CDR3 length: 15 amino acids. Deletions cut 2 bases from V and 1 base from J, with 12 bases between. Per germline, CDR1 SGDLS and CDR2 YYNGEE. CDR3 nucleotides: TGTGCCAGCAGCGTTGGATTGGGCTTCCAAGAGACCCAGTACTTC. This translates into CASSVGLGFQETQYF.

This clonotype was counted only a few times. The gene calls are TRBV27 and TRBJ2-5; D gene ambiguous. There are 11 residues in the CDR3. Germline lookup yields CDR1 MNHEY and CDR2 SMNVEV (reference sequence). Trimming removed 3 bases at V and 9 bases at J, with 8 bases between. The DNA of the CDR3 is TGTGCCAGCAGTTTCGGTGGGGCCCAGTACTTC. Translating it yields CASSFGGAQYF.

The chain carries TRBV4-1 and TRBJ2-6, with a possible D match to TRBD2 (5 bases). This CDR3 comprises 18 residues. V was pared by 4 bases and J by 8 bases, with 24 bases between. Germline V gene data show CDR1 as MGHRA and CDR2 as YSYEKL. CDR3 loop: CASSRSGIGEGETNVLTF. The DNA for the CDR3 is TGCGCCAGCAGCCGCTCCGGGATCGGCGAGGGAGAGACCAACGTCCTGACTTTC.

The chain uses TRBV19 and TRBJ2-3; 7 nucleotides agree with TRBD2. The CDR3 covers 15 residues. V was clipped by 4 bases and J by 1 base; unmatched bases: 5. Germline V gene lookup returns CDR1 LNHDA and CDR2 SQIVND (reference sequence). CDR3 in amino acids: CASSKAGAGTDTQYF. CDR3 in DNA: TGTGCCAGTAGTAAGGCGGGAGCAGGCACAGATACGCAGTATTTT.

Ten or more counts support this clonotype. The V and J genes are TRBV5-1 and TRBJ2-1, with 9 bases that match TRBD2. The CDR3 spans 16 residues. CDR1 and CDR2 from the germline V gene are SGHRS and YFSETQ. After removal of 0 bases from V and 2 bases from J, the junction contained 3 bases not matched to a gene. This chain's CDR3 is CASSLAAGGAYNEQFF. CDR3 DNA: TGCGCCAGCAGCTTGGCGGCGGGAGGGGCCTACAATGAGCAGTTCTTC.

This clonotype was seen ten or more times. The CDR3 region has the DNA TGTGCCAGCAGTTTATGGGGACAGGGTACTAACTATGGCTACACCTTC. Protein: CASSLWGQGTNYGYTF. The genes are TRBV12-3 or TRBV12-4 and TRBJ1-2; 9 bases agree with TRBD1. V was pared by 2 bases and J by 0 bases, with 4 bases of the junction left unmatched. The CDR3 totals 16 residues.

This clonotype was seen a single time. V and J are TRBV24-1 and TRBJ2-1, with 9 bases lining up with TRBD2. V shed 2 bases and J 5 bases; nucleotides not matched to a gene: 6. The germline CDR1 and CDR2 sequences are KGHDR and SFDVKD. The CDR3 covers 16 residues. CDR3 nucleotide sequence: TGTGCCACCAGTGATTCTATAGCGGGAGTTGACAATGAGCAGTTCTTC. Protein product: CATSDSIAGVDNEQFF.

The table lists this clonotype with many counts. This chain links TRBV6-1 with TRBJ2-7; 9 bases line up with TRBD1. V trimming: 10 bases; J trimming: 0 bases; junction bases outside the gene matches: 13. CDR1 is MNHNS and CDR2 is SASEGT in the germline V gene. The CDR3 loop spans 16 amino acids. DNA of the CDR3: TGTGCCACTCACCCGGGACAGGGAATTAGCTCCTACGAGCAGTACTTC. Translated, it gives CATHPGQGISSYEQYF.

The chain employs TRBV20-1 and TRBJ1-4, with TRBD1 as a possible D gene (5 bases). This CDR3 comprises 15 residues. Per germline, CDR1 DFQATT and CDR2 SNEGSKA (reference sequence). V was trimmed by 5 bases and J by 5 bases, leaving 18 bases between them. The DNA for the CDR3 is TGCAGTGCTCGCCAGCGGGGCCTCTACAATGAAAAACTGTTTTTT. Residues: CSARQRGLYNEKLFF.